A selection of T cell receptor beta chains follows, all from one sample in a study of technical replicates of blood from a handful of donors. The protocol was immunoSEQ multiplex PCR, while the TCRdb copy is restricted to in-frame clones and leaves out a portion. The data contain approximately 49,000 clones, 92% of them seen just once; the ten biggest clones take up less than 5%. The sequenced sample consisted of PBMCs. These receptors came from a human donor in good health. Some clones in this sample may be carry-over from other donors' samples. Both conserved end residues are part of each CDR3.

TRBJ2-7 TRBV27 CASSRTPYEQYF
TRBJ2-3 TRBV28 CASSLGLGGYSTDTQYF
TRBJ1-2 TRBV10-1 CASSVRQGLVGYGYTF
TRBJ2-3 TRBV11-2 CASSPGRSSGTQYF
TRBJ2-7 TRBV7-8 CASSSDRVREQYF
TRBJ1-1 TRBV6-1 CASRETGGRTEAFF
TRBJ2-5 TRBV5-1 CASSLGGVEDAQYF
TRBJ2-5 TRBV2 CASTSILRETQYF
TRBJ2-7 TRBV19 CASSVTSGLEGEQYF
TRBJ2-7 TRBV29-1 CSARGQNYEQYF
TRBJ1-2 TRBV5-1 CASSLQGYGYTF
TRBJ2-3 TRBV5-1 CASSFSRDTDTQYF